The 3 T cell receptor beta chains reported below all come from one sample, sequenced in a study of PD-1 blockade in mismatch repair-deficient tumors. Clones were sequenced by immunoSEQ multiplex PCR, and TCRdb holds only the in-frame ones, with some missing. This sample has roughly 32,000 clones, with approximately 80% found just once. The sample in question was PBMCs, obtained around 6 weeks after starting pembrolizumab. These receptors were taken from an adult with mismatch repair-deficient cancer.

The rearrangement uses TRBV7-2 and TRBJ2-7, with TRBD2 matching over 10 bases. V trimming: 4 bases; J trimming: 2 bases; junction bases outside the gene matches: 8. The CDR3 loop spans 16 amino acids. Germline CDR1 and CDR2: SGHTA and FQGNSA. CDR3: CASSSKGLAGAYEQYF. The CDR3 DNA reads TGTGCCAGCAGCTCTAAGGGCCTAGCGGGAGCCTACGAGCAGTACTTC. Full variable domain (rest looked up from reference TRBV7-2 and TRBJ2-7): GAGVSQSPSNKVTEKGKDVELRCDPISGHTALYWYRQSLGQGLEFLIYFQGNSAPDKSGLPSDRFSAERTGGSVSTLTIQRTQQEDSAVYLCASSSKGLAGAYEQYFGPGTRLTVT.

The chain has TRBV5-1 and TRBJ2-3; D perhaps matches TRBD2 (5 bases). V shed 0 bases and J shed 0 bases, with 14 bases lying between them. CDR3 length: 17 residues. The germline V gene has CDR1 SGHRS and CDR2 YFSETQ. The CDR3: CASSLDLAGPSTDTQYF. Written as DNA, the CDR3 is TGCGCCAGCAGCTTGGATCTAGCTGGCCCCAGCACAGATACGCAGTATTTT.

The CDR3 sequence is CASSIGGQGISDEAFF. CDR3 bases: TGTGCCAGTAGTATAGGGGGACAGGGGATCTCAGATGAAGCTTTCTTT. This chain links TRBV19 with TRBJ1-1, with 10 bases fitting TRBD1. This CDR3 has 16 amino acids. V gave up 1 base and J gave up 7 bases; unmatched junction bases: 9. Per germline, CDR1 LNHDA and CDR2 SQIVND (reference sequence). Together with reference TRBV19 and TRBJ1-1, the CDR3 gives the full variable domain: DGGITQSPKYLFRKEGQNVTLSCEQNLNHDAMYWYRQDPGQGLRLIYYSQIVNDFQKGDIAEGYSVSREKKESFPLTVTSAQKNPTAFYLCASSIGGQGISDEAFFGQGTRLTVV.